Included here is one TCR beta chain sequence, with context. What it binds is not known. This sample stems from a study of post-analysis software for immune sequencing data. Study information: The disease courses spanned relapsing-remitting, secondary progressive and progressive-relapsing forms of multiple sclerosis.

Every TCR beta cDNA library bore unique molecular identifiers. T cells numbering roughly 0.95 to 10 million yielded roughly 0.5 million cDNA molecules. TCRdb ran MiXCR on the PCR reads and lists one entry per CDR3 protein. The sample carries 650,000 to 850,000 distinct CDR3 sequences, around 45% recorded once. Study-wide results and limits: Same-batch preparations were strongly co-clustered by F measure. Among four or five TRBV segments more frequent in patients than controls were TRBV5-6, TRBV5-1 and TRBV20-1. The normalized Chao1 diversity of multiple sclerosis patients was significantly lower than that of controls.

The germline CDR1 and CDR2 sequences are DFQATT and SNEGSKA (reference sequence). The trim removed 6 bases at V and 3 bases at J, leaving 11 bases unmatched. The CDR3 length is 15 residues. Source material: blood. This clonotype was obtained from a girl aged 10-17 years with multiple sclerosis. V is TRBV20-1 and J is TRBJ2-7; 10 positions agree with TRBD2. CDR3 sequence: CSASTTSGLDYEQYF. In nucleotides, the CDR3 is TGCAGTGCAAGCACGACTAGCGGGCTCGACTACGAGCAGTACTTC.